Listed here are 11 T cell receptor beta chains from one sample, sequenced in a study of shared T cell receptors in the human thymus. Assay: immunoSEQ multiplex PCR; the TCRdb copy retains only in-frame clones and omits some. The sample yields 550,000 to 800,000 clones, 70% to 90% seen once. The sample was also linked to a second study, of human thymus T cells.

The sample was thymocytes. Every receptor here comes from a girl less than two years old with a congenital heart defect.

This chain connects TRBV7-2 to TRBJ1-5, with 9 positions matching TRBD1. Germline CDR1 SGHTA, CDR2 FQGNSA. The CDR3 covers 17 residues. Losses at the gene ends were 5 bases for V and 5 bases for J; bases not matched to a gene: 13. The CDR3 nucleotides are TGTGCCAGCAGCCCCCGTCACAGGGGGCGAATCCATCAGCCCCAGCATTTT. Translated: CASSPRHRGRIHQPQHF.

The chain carries TRBV5-8 and TRBJ2-3; the D is unclear. This CDR3 region has 17 residues. V was pared by 4 bases and J by 0 bases, with 18 bases between. Germline V gene lookup returns CDR1 SGHTS and CDR2 YDEGEE. The CDR3 protein is CASSPVRLSPSTDTQYF. Written as DNA, the CDR3 is TGTGCCAGCAGCCCGGTCCGACTGTCCCCGAGCACAGATACGCAGTATTTT.

The chain combines TRBV19 with TRBJ1-1, with 7 nucleotides matching TRBD1. The CDR3 length is 15 residues. The V and J ends lost 7 bases and 0 bases, in that order; junction bases with no gene match: 8. Germline V gene data show CDR1 as LNHDA and CDR2 as SQIVND (reference sequence). The CDR3 sequence is CASTGRGAMNTEAFF. In DNA, the CDR3 is TGTGCCAGTACGGGCAGGGGGGCGATGAACACTGAAGCTTTCTTT.

The count of this clone is one. The rearrangement links TRBV10-3 to TRBJ2-5; 10 positions agree with TRBD1. V lost 4 bases and J lost 2; bases outside the gene matches: 13. The CDR3 runs to 18 residues. Germline values: CDR1 ENHRY, CDR2 SYGVKD. In nucleotides, the CDR3 is TGTGCCATCAGTGTCGGCCAATTGACGGACAGGGGGCAAGAGACCCAGTACTTC. Amino acids: CAISVGQLTDRGQETQYF.

J is TRBJ2-7 and V is TRBV5-1; no clear D. V lost 4 bases to trimming and J lost 1 base, with 12 bases between them. The CDR3 has 14 residues. Germline V gene lookup returns CDR1 SGHRS and CDR2 YFSETQ. CDR3: CASSTGFGSYEQYF. The DNA of the CDR3 is TGCGCCAGCAGCACCGGTTTCGGGTCCTACGAGCAGTACTTC.

This clone was seen a few times. The chain couples TRBV6-1 to TRBJ2-1; 7 nucleotides line up with TRBD1. The CDR3 totals 16 residues. Germline assignment: CDR1 MNHNS and CDR2 SASEGT. V lost 4 bases, J lost 4 bases, and 10 bases stayed unmatched. The CDR3 here is CASSGPKTGPYNEQFF. CDR3 nucleotide sequence: TGTGCCAGCAGTGGACCTAAGACAGGGCCGTACAATGAGCAGTTCTTC.

This clone has a handful of counts. The V call is TRBV5-4, the J call TRBJ1-2; 8 nucleotides align to TRBD1. With V trimmed by 5 bases and J by 2 bases, 5 bases remained unmatched. CDR1 and CDR2 from the germline V gene are SGHNT and YYREEE (reference sequence). The CDR3 spans 14 residues. CDR3 DNA: TGTGCCAGCAGACGGACAGGGATAAACTATGGCTACACCTTC. This gives the protein CASRRTGINYGYTF.

CDR3 coding DNA: TGCGCCAGCAGTGCGGGACAGGGGATTCAGCCCCAGCATTTT. This translates into CASSAGQGIQPQHF. The chain combines TRBV4-1 with TRBJ1-5, with 10 bases fitting TRBD1. CDR3 length equals 14 residues. Germline CDR1 and CDR2: MGHRA and YSYEKL. V trimming: 6 bases; J trimming: 6 bases; junction bases outside the gene matches: 5.

V gene TRBV28 combines with J gene TRBJ2-7; TRBD1 matches 9 bases. V lost 2 bases and J lost 3; bases outside the gene matches: 11. Per germline, CDR1 MDHEN and CDR2 SYDVKM. CDR3 length equals 17 residues. The CDR3: CASSLTGGWTQDYEQYF. Written as DNA, the CDR3 is TGTGCCAGCAGTTTAACAGGGGGCTGGACGCAAGACTACGAGCAGTACTTC.

This clone is a singleton in its sample. The chain carries TRBV5-8 and TRBJ1-2; 8 nucleotides agree with TRBD1. V trimming: 4 bases; J trimming: 8 bases; junction bases outside the gene matches: 22. This CDR3 has 18 residues. Looked up from germline, CDR1 is SGHTS and CDR2 is YDEGEE. The CDR3 sequence: CASSPVGRGQGRFHGYTF. The CDR3 DNA reads TGTGCCAGCAGCCCGGTAGGGCGCGGACAGGGAAGGTTTCACGGCTACACCTTC.

This clone was counted between two and nine times. The rearrangement uses TRBV5-5 and TRBJ2-7; 9 bases are shared with TRBD1. CDR1 is SGHKS, CDR2 YYEKEE, per germline (reference sequence). V lost 2 bases to trimming and J lost 5 bases; unmatched junction nucleotides: 8. CDR3 size: 15 residues. Written as DNA, the CDR3 is TGTGCCAGCAGCTTACTACAGGGGGCGCGGGACGAGCAGTACTTC. Encoded protein: CASSLLQGARDEQYF. Complete variable domain (other parts from reference TRBV5-5 and TRBJ2-7): DAGVTQSPTHLIKTRGQQVTLRCSPISGHKSVSWYQQVLGQGPQFIFQYYEKEERGRGNFPDRFSARQFPNYSSELNVNALLLGDSALYLCASSLLQGARDEQYFGPGTRLTVT.